The clone carrying this TCR beta chain was picked up a small number of times. Its antigen remains unknown. The data were taken from a study of post-analysis software for immune sequencing data. Study overall: Clinical courses comprised relapsing-remitting, secondary progressive and progressive-relapsing multiple sclerosis. Notes on the study in general: Co-batched samples clustered tightly together by F measure. The five TRBV segments detected at higher frequency in patients than in controls included TRBV5-6, TRBV5-1 and TRBV20-1.

Unique molecular identifiers featured in each of the TCR beta cDNA libraries. MiXCR, applied by TCRdb to the PCR reads, yields one record per CDR3 protein. The sample has roughly 800,000 distinct CDR3 sequences; more than 45% are singletons. The CDR3 covers 14 residues. Germline CDR1 is SNHLY and CDR2 is FYNNEI. This sequence originates from a girl aged 5-17 years with multiple sclerosis. The specimen was blood. The gene calls are TRBV2 and TRBJ2-4; either TRBD1 or TRBD2 may fit D (5 bases each). CDR3 nucleotide sequence: TGTCCGCCACTGGGGGAGAGAGCCAAAAACATTCAGTACTTC. This sequence encodes CPPLGERAKNIQYF. Full variable domain (remainder filled in from reference TRBV2 and TRBJ2-4): EPEVTQTPSHQVTQMGQEVILRCVPISNHLYFYWYRQILGQKVEFLVSFYNNEISEKSEIFDDQFSVERPDGSNFTLKIRSTKLEDSAMYFCPPLGERAKNIQYFGAGTRLSVL.